This paragraph reports one TCR beta chain. The record originates from a study of blood T cell repertoires in COVID-19. Study background: Acute-phase and convalescent COVID-19 samples originated in the United States, Italy and Spain. Nucleic acid was either cDNA or gDNA, and it came from T cells, B-cell-depleted T cells, or PBMCs.

Profiling relied on immunoSEQ multiplex PCR, and the TCRdb table lists in-frame clones only, not all of them. This sample has 250,000 to 350,000 clones; nearly 90% occur once, and the top ten carry approximately 4%. Germline CDR1 reads MNHEY; CDR2 reads SMNVEV (reference sequence). V shed 2 bases, J shed 4 bases, and the junction held 5 bases outside the gene matches. CDR3 length: 15 amino acids. Recruitment covered under 25 US areas and drew participants whose ages spanned roughly 18 to 90 years. In assigning cohorts, the study relied on participant-reported clinical history. The TCR originated in a woman younger than 30 with acute COVID-19. The sample comprised PBMCs or T cells enriched from blood (not recorded which). This chain joins TRBV27 and TRBJ2-7; 10 positions match TRBD1. CDR3: CASSLQGQGMYEQYF. CDR3 nucleotide sequence: TGTGCCAGCAGTTTACAGGGACAGGGGATGTACGAGCAGTACTTC.